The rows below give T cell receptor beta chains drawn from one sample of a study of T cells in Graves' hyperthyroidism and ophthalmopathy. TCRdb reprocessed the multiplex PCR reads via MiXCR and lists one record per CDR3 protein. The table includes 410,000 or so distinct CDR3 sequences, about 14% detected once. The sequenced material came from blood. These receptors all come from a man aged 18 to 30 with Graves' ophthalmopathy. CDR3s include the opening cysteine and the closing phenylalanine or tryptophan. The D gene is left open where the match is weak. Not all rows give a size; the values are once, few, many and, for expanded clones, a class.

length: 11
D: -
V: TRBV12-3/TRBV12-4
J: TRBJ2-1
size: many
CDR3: CASLENNEQFF
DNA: TGTGCCAGCTTGGAAAACAATGAGCAGTTCTTC

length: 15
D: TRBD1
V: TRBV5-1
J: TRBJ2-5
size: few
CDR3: CASSAPGQGFETQYF
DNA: TGCGCCAGCAGCGCCCCGGGACAGGGGTTTGAGACCCAGTACTTC

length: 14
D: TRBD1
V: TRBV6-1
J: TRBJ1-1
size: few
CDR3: CASSETGPNTEAFF
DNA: TGTGCCAGCAGTGAGACAGGGCCGAACACTGAAGCTTTCTTT

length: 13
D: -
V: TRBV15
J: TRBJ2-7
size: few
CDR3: CATSPKGGREQYF
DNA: TGTGCCACCAGCCCGAAGGGGGGGCGGGAGCAGTACTTC

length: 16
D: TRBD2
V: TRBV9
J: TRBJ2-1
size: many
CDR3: CASSVEPGGTFDEQFF
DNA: TGTGCCAGCAGCGTAGAACCGGGAGGGACCTTCGATGAGCAGTTCTTC

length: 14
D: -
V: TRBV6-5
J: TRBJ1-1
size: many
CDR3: CASSYQGGTTEAFF
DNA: TGTGCCAGCAGTTACCAGGGAGGGACTACTGAAGCTTTCTTT

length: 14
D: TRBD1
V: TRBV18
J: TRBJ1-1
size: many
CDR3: CASSRDRSKEEAFF
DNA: TGTGCCAGCTCTCGGGACAGATCCAAAGAAGAAGCTTTCTTT

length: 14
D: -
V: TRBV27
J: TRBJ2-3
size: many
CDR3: CASSRRTGTDTQYF
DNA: TGTGCCAGCAGTCGCAGGACAGGCACAGATACGCAGTATTTT

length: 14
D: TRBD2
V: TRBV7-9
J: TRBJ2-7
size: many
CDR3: CASSLKPGGDEQYF
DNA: TGTGCCAGCAGCTTAAAACCGGGGGGAGACGAGCAGTACTTC

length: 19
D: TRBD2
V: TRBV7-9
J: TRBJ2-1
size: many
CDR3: CASSLAVQVLAGPYNEQFF
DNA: TGTGCCAGCAGCTTAGCGGTACAGGTCCTAGCGGGGCCATACAATGAGCAGTTCTTC

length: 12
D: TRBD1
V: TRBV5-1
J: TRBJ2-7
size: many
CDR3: CASTGTDYEQYF
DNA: TGCGCCAGCACCGGGACAGATTACGAGCAGTACTTC

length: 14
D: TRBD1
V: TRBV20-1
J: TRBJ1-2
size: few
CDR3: CSAIETGGDYGYTF
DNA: TGCAGTGCTATAGAGACAGGGGGGGACTATGGCTACACCTTC

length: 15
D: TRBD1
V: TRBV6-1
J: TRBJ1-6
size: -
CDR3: CASSADTGGANPLHF
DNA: TGTGCCAGCAGTGCCGATACAGGGGGCGCAAACCCCCTCCACTTT

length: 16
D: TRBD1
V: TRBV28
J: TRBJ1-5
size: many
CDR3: CASISTGTPSVQPQHF
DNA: TGTGCCAGCATCTCGACAGGGACCCCGTCGGTTCAGCCCCAGCATTTT

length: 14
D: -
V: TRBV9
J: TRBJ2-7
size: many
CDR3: CASSVEVRSYEQYF
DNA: TGTGCCAGCAGCGTAGAGGTTCGATCCTACGAGCAGTACTTC

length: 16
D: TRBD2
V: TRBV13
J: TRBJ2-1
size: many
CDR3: CASSSGKRERRPEQFF
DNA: TGTGCCAGCAGCTCCGGCAAGCGGGAGAGAAGGCCCGAGCAGTTCTTC

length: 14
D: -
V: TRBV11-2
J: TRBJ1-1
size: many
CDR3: CASSLVPGVGEAFF
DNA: TGTGCCAGCAGCTTAGTTCCGGGGGTGGGTGAAGCTTTCTTT

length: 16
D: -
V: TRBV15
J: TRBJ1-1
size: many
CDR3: CATSRDPWEVGTEAFF
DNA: TGTGCCACCAGCAGAGATCCTTGGGAGGTCGGCACTGAAGCTTTCTTT

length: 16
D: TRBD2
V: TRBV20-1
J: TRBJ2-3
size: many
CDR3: CSASWGLAGDADTQYF
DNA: TGCAGTGCTAGCTGGGGACTAGCGGGAGATGCAGATACGCAGTATTTT

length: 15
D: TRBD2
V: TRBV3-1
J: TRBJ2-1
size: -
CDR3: CASSQGLAGGGEQFF
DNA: TGTGCCAGCAGCCAGGGACTAGCGGGAGGGGGGGAGCAGTTCTTC

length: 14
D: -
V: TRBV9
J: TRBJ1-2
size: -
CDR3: CASSAQHHSYGYTF
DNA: TGTGCCAGCAGCGCCCAACATCACAGCTATGGCTACACCTTC

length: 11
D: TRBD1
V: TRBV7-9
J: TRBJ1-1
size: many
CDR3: CASSRDRAAFF
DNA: TGTGCCAGCAGCAGGGACAGGGCAGCTTTCTTT

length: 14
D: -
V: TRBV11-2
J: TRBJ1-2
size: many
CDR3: CASSRDMDVYGYTF
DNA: TGTGCCAGCAGCCGGGACATGGACGTCTATGGCTACACCTTC

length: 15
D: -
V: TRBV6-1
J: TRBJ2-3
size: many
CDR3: CASSEGQGGTDTQYF
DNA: TGTGCCAGCAGTGAAGGTCAGGGAGGCACAGATACGCAGTATTTT

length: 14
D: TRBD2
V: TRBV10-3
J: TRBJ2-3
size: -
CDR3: CATMAGESTDTQYF
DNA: TGTGCCACCATGGCGGGAGAGAGCACAGATACGCAGTATTTT

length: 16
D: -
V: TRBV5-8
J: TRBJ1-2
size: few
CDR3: CASSSIMGVEGYGYTF
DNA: TGTGCCAGCAGCTCGATCATGGGGGTTGAGGGCTATGGCTACACCTTC

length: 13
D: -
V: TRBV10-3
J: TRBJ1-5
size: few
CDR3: CATSAPGNQPQHF
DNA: TGTGCCACCTCAGCCCCTGGCAATCAGCCCCAGCATTTT

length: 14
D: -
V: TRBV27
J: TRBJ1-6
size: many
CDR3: CASSFKGVYSPLHF
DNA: TGTGCCAGCAGTTTTAAGGGTGTGTATTCACCCCTCCACTTT

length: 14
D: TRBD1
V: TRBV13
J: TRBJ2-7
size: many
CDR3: CASSSRGQGGEQYF
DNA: TGTGCCAGCAGCTCCAGGGGGCAAGGAGGCGAGCAGTACTTC

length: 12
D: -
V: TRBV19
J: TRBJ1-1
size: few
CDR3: CASSMADSEAFF
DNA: TGTGCCAGTAGTATGGCCGACAGTGAAGCTTTCTTT

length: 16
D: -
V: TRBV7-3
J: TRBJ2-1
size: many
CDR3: CASSPIEGLYNNEQFF
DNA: TGTGCCAGCAGCCCAATAGAGGGACTTTATAACAATGAGCAGTTCTTC

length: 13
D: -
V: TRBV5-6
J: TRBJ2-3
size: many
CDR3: CASSFGRTDTQYF
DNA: TGTGCCAGCAGCTTTGGCCGCACAGATACGCAGTATTTT

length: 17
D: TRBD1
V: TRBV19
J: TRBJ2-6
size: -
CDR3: CASSLWTGPSGANVLTF
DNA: TGTGCCAGTAGTCTTTGGACAGGGCCGAGTGGGGCCAACGTCCTGACTTTC

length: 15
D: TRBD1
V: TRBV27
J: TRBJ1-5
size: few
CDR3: CASRGTGQVFQPQHF
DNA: TGTGCCAGCAGGGGTACGGGACAGGTATTTCAGCCCCAGCATTTT

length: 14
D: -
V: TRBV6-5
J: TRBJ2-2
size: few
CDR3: CASSYSPVTGELFF
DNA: TGTGCCAGCAGTTACTCCCCGGTGACCGGGGAGCTGTTTTTT

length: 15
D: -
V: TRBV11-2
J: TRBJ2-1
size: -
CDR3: CASSSLSSGYNEQFF
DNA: TGTGCCAGCAGCTCCCTGAGTAGCGGATACAATGAGCAGTTCTTC

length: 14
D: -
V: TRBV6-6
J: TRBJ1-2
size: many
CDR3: CASSYYGQQYGYTF
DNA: TGTGCCAGCAGTTACTACGGACAGCAGTATGGCTACACCTTC